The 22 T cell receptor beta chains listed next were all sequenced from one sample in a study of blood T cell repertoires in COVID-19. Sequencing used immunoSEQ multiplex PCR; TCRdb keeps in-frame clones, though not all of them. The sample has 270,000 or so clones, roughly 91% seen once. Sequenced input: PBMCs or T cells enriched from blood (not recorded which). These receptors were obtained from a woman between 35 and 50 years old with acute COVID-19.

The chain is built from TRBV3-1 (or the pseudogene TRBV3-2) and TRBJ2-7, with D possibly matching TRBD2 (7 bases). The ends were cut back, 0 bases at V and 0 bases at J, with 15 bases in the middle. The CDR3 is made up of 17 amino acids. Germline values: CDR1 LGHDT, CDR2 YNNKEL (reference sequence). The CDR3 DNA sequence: TGTGCCAGCAGCCAAGATCCCGGGGGGCCGAGCTCCTACGAGCAGTACTTC. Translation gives CASSQDPGGPSSYEQYF.

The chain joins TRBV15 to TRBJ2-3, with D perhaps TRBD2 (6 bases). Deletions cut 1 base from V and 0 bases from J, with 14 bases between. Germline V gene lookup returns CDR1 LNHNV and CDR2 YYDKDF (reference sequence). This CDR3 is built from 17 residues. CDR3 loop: CATSRVSGGTSTDTQYF. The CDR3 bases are TGTGCCACCAGCAGAGTAAGCGGAGGGACTAGCACAGATACGCAGTATTTT.

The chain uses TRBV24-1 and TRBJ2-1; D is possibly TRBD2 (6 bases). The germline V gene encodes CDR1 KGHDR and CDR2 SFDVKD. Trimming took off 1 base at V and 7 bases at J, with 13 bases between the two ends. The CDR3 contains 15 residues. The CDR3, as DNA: TGTGCCACCAGTGATTTCAAGGAGGGCCCTAATGAGCAGTTCTTC. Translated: CATSDFKEGPNEQFF.

In nucleotides, the CDR3 is TGTGCCACCAGCAGAGCGGCGGCGAATAATGAAAAACTGTTTTTT. Protein: CATSRAAANNEKLFF. The V and J genes are TRBV15 and TRBJ1-4, with D uncertain. The CDR3 has 15 amino acids. Germline V gene sequence: CDR1 LNHNV, CDR2 YYDKDF (reference sequence). V was clipped by 1 base and J by 4 bases, with 10 bases between them. Variable domain in full (rest from reference TRBV15 and TRBJ1-4): DAMVIQNPRYQVTQFGKPVTLSCSQTLNHNVMYWYQQKSSQAPKLLFHYYDKDFNNEADTPDNFQSRRPNTSFCFLDIRSPGLGDTAMYLCATSRAAANNEKLFFGSGTQLSVL.

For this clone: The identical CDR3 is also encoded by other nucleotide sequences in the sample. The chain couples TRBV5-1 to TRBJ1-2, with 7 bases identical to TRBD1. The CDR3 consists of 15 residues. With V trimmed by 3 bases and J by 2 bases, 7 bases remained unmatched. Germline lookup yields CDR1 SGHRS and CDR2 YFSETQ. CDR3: CASSSGGTANYGYTF. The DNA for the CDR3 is TGCGCCAGCAGCTCTGGGGGGACAGCAAACTATGGCTACACCTTC.

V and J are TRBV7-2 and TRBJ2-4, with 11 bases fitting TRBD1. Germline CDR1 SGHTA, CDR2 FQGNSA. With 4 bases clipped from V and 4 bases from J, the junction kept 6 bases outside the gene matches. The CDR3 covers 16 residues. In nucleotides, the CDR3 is TGTGCCAGCAGCTCGTGGGACAGGGGGGCTAAAAACATTCAGTACTTC. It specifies CASSSWDRGAKNIQYF.

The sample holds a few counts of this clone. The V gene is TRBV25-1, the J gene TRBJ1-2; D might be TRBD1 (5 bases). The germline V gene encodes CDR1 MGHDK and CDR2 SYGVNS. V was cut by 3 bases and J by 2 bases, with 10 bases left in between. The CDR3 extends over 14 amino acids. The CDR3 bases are TGTGCCAGCAGTGACCAGGGTAGGAACTATGGCTACACCTTC. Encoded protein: CASSDQGRNYGYTF.

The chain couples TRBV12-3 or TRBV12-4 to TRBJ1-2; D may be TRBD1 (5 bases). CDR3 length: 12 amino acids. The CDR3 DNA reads TGTGCAACCGAAGGGGCTACCAGGGGCTACACCTTC. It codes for CATEGATRGYTF.

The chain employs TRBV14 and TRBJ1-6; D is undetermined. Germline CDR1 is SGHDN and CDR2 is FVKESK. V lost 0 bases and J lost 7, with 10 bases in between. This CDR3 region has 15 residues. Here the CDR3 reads CASSQDHIVNSPLHF. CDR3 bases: TGTGCCAGCAGCCAAGATCATATAGTCAATTCACCCCTCCACTTT.

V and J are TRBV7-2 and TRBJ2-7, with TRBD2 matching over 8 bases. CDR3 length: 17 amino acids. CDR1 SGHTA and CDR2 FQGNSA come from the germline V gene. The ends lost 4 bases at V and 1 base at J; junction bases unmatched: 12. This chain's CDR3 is CASSSEKSRGVSYEQYF. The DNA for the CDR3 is TGTGCCAGCAGCTCAGAAAAGTCGCGGGGGGTTTCCTACGAGCAGTACTTC.

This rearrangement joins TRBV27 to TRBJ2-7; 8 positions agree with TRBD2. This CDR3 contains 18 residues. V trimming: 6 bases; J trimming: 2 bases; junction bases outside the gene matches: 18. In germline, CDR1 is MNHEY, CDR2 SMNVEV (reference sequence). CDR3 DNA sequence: TGTGCCAGCAGCACCCATAAACCCGCGGGGGGAAAGACCTACGAGCAGTACTTC. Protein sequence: CASSTHKPAGGKTYEQYF.

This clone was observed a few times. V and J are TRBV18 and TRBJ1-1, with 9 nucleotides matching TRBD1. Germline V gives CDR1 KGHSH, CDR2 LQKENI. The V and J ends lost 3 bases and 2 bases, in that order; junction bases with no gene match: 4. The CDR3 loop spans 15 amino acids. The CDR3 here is CASSPLQGANTEAFF. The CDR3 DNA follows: TGTGCCAGCTCACCCCTACAGGGGGCAAACACTGAAGCTTTCTTT.

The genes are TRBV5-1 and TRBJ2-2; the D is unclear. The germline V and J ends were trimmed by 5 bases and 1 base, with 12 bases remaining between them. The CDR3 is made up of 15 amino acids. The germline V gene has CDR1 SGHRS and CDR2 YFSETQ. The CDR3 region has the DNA TGCGCCAGCAGGCTCGCGGCCCAGAACACCGGGGAGCTGTTTTTT. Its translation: CASRLAAQNTGELFF. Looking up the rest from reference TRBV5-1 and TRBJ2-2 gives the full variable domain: KAGVTQTPRYLIKTRGQQVTLSCSPISGHRSVSWYQQTPGQGLQFLFEYFSETQRNKGNFPGRFSGRQFSNSRSEMNVSTLELGDSALYLCASRLAAQNTGELFFGEGSRLTVL.

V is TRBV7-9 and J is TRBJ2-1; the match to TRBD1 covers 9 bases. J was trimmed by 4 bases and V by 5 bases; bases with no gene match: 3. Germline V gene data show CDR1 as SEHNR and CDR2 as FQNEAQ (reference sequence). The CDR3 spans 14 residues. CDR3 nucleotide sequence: TGTGCCAGCAGCCGGGACAGGGATTACAATGAGCAGTTCTTC. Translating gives CASSRDRDYNEQFF.

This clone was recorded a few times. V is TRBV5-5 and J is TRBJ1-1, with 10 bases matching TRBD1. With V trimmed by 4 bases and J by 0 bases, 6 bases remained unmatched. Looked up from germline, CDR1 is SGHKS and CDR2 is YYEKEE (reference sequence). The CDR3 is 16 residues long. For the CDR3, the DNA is TGTGCCAGCAGCGCCGGACAGGGGGAAGTGAACACTGAAGCTTTCTTT. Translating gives CASSAGQGEVNTEAFF.

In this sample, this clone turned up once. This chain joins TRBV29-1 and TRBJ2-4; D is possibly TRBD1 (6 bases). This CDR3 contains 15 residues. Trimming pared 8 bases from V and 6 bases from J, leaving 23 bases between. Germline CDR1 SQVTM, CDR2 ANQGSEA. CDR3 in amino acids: CSTELLTGRVNIQYF. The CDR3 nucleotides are TGCAGCACGGAACTCCTAACAGGGCGGGTAAACATTCAGTACTTC.

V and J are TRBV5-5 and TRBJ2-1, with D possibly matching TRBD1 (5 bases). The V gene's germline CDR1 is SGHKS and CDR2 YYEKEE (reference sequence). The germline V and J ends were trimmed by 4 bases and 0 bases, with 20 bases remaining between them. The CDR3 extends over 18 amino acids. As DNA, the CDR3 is TGTGCCAGCAGCATCCTCGCTATGGACACCAGCTCCTACAATGAGCAGTTCTTC. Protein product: CASSILAMDTSSYNEQFF. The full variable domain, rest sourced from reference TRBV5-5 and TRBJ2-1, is DAGVTQSPTHLIKTRGQQVTLRCSPISGHKSVSWYQQVLGQGPQFIFQYYEKEERGRGNFPDRFSARQFPNYSSELNVNALLLGDSALYLCASSILAMDTSSYNEQFFGPGTRLTVL.

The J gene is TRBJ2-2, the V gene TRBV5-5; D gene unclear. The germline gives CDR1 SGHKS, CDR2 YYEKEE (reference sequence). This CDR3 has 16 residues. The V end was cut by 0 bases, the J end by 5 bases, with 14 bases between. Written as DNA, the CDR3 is TGTGCCAGCAGCTTGGCGCCTAGTTTTGGGACCGGGGAGCTGTTTTTT. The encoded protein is CASSLAPSFGTGELFF.

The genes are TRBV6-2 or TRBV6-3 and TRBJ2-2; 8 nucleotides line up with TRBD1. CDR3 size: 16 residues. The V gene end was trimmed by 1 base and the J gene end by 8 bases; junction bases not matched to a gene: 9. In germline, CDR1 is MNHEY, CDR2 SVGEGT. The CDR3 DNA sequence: TGTGCCAGCAGTTACTTAAGGACAGGGATCTCGGGGGAGCTGTTTTTT. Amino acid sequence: CASSYLRTGISGELFF.

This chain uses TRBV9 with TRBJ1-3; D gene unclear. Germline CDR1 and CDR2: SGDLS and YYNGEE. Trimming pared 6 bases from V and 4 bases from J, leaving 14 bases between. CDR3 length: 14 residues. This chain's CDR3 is CASTEGVEGNTIYF. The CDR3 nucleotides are TGTGCCAGCACTGAGGGTGTCGAGGGAAACACCATATATTTT.

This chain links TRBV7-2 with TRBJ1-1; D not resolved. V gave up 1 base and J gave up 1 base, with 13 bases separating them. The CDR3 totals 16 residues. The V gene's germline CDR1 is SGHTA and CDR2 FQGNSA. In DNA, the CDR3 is TGTGCCAGCAGCTTAGGGGTCAGGTACGCGAACACTGAAGCTTTCTTT. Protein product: CASSLGVRYANTEAFF.

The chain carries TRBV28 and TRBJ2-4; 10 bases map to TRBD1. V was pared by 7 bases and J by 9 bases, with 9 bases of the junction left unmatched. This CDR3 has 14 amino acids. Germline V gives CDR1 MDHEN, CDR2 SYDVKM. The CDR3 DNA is TGTGCCAGCAAGTCCCCCGGACAGGGGGGCATTCAGTACTTC. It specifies CASKSPGQGGIQYF.